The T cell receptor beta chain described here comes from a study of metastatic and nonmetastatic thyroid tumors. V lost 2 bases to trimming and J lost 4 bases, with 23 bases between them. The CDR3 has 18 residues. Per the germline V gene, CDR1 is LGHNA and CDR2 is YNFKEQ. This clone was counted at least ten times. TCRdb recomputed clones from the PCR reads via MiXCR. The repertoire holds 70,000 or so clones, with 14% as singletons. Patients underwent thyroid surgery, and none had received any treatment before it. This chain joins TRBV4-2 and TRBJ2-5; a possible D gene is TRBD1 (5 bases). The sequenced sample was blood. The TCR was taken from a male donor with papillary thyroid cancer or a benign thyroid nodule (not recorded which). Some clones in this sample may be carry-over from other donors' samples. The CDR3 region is CASSQYDSERGVGETQYF. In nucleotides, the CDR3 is TGTGCCAGCAGCCAATATGACAGCGAGAGAGGAGTAGGAGAGACCCAGTACTTC.